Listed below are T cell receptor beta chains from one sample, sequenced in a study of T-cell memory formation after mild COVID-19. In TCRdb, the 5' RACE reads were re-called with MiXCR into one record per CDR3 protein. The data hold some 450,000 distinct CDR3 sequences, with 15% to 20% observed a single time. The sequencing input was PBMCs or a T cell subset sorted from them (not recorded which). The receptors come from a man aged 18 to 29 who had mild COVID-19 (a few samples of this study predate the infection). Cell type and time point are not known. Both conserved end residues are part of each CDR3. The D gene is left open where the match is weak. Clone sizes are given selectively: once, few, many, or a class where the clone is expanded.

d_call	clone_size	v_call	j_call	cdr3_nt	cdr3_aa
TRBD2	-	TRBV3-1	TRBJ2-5	TGTGCCAGCAGCCTGTCCAGCGGGGAAGAGACCCAGTACTTC	CASSLSSGEETQYF
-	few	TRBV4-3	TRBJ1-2	TGCGCCAGCAGCCAAGATTTTAGGGAAATCGAAGGCTACACCTTC	CASSQDFREIEGYTF
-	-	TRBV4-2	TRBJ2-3	TGTGCCAGCAGCCTCGAAAGCGGAGATCTCACAGATACGCAGTATTTT	CASSLESGDLTDTQYF
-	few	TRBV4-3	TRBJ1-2	TGCGCCAGCAGCCAAGAGGTTCGAGTTAACTATGGCTACACCTTC	CASSQEVRVNYGYTF
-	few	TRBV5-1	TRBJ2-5	TGCGCCAGCAGCAAGGACGTAGCAGGGCCGTCGGGCTTC	CASSKDVAGPSGF
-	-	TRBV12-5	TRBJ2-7	TGTGCTAGTGGTTTGATGGTGCGGGGCGAGCAGTACTTC	CASGLMVRGEQYF
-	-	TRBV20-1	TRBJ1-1	TGCAGTGCTAGACCACAGAACACTGAAGCTTTCTTT	CSARPQNTEAFF
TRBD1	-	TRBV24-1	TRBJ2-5	TGTGCCACCAGCACAACGGGACAGGGGGTCCAAGAGACCCAGTACTTC	CATSTTGQGVQETQYF
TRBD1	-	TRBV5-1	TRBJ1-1	TGCGCCAGCAGTTTCCAGGGGGTGACTGAAGCTTTCTTT	CASSFQGVTEAFF
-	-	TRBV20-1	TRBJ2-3	TGCAGTGCTAGCCCCGGGACTGCGAAATCAGATACGCAGTATTTT	CSASPGTAKSDTQYF
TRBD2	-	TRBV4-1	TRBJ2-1	TGCGCCAGCAGCCAAACTCCCCGCGGGGGGGGTGAGCAGTTCTTC	CASSQTPRGGGEQFF
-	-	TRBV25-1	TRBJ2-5	TGTGCCAGCAGTGAATATCTGGGGGCAGTCGGGGAGACCCAGTACTTC	CASSEYLGAVGETQYF
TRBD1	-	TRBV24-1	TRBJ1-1	TGTGCCACCAGTGACTCGGGACAGGGATTGAACACTGAAGCTTTCTTT	CATSDSGQGLNTEAFF